This is a list of T cell receptor beta chains from one sample in a study of blood T cell repertoires in COVID-19. Clones were read by immunoSEQ multiplex PCR, and TCRdb kept only the in-frame ones, dropping some. The sample contains about 430,000 clones, 80% to 90% of which appear only once. The sample was PBMCs or T cells enriched from blood (not recorded which). The receptors derive from a man aged 25 to 40 who had recovered from COVID-19. CDR3s include the opening cysteine and the closing phenylalanine or tryptophan. A D gene is named only where the DNA matches it firmly. Not every row has a clone size; where given, it reads once, few, many or a size class.

j_gene,d_gene,abundance,v_gene,CDR3nt,CDR3aa
TRBJ1-4,NA,once,TRBV12-5,TGTGCTAGTGGTTTGGTCTCGGGGAAGCTTGGTGAAAAACTGTTTTTT,CASGLVSGKLGEKLFF
TRBJ1-3,NA,NA,TRBV9,TGTGCCAGCAGCGTAGAGCTGGGCGGAAACACCATATATTTT,CASSVELGGNTIYF
TRBJ1-1,NA,NA,TRBV18,TGTGCCAGCTCACCACCGATTACCAGTAAAATCAACACTGAAGCTTTCTTT,CASSPPITSKINTEAFF
TRBJ2-3,TRBD2,NA,TRBV5-1,TGCGCCAGCACTACTAGCGGAGTCATCACAGATACGCAGTATTTT,CASTTSGVITDTQYF
TRBJ2-5,NA,once,TRBV12-5,TGTGCTAGTGGTTTCCAAATAGAGACCCAGTACTTC,CASGFQIETQYF
TRBJ1-2,NA,NA,TRBV19,TGTGCCAGTAGTATACCCGGGACATATTATGGCTACACCTTC,CASSIPGTYYGYTF
TRBJ2-3,TRBD2,NA,TRBV29-1,TGCAGCGCCCTCATAGCGGGAGGGCCTCTGGCGACGCAGTATTTT,CSALIAGGPLATQYF
TRBJ1-6,TRBD1,NA,TRBV6-5,TGTGCCAGCAGTTTGACAGGGGTTAATTCACCCCTCCACTTT,CASSLTGVNSPLHF
TRBJ2-2,TRBD2,NA,TRBV7-6,TGTGCCAGCAGAGGCCTAGCGGCCACCGGGGAGCTGTTTTTT,CASRGLAATGELFF
TRBJ2-5,TRBD2,NA,TRBV3-1/TRBV3-2,TGTGCCAGCAGCCAAGTGGTAGCGGGAGGGTGGGAAGATGAGACCCAGTACTTC,CASSQVVAGGWEDETQYF
TRBJ1-2,NA,few,TRBV7-2,TGTGCCAGCAGCTTAGATGGCCACTATGGCTACACCTTC,CASSLDGHYGYTF
TRBJ2-7,NA,NA,TRBV24-1,TGTGCCACCAGTGACCCTGGACACTACGAGCAGTACTTC,CATSDPGHYEQYF
TRBJ2-3,NA,few,TRBV28,TGTGCCAGCAGTTTGTCAGGGAACACAGATACGCAGTATTTT,CASSLSGNTDTQYF
TRBJ2-1,TRBD2,NA,TRBV5-1,TGCGCCAGCAGCGAAACAGGACTAGCGGAATACAATGAGCAGTTCTTC,CASSETGLAEYNEQFF
TRBJ1-6,NA,NA,TRBV18,TGTGCCAGCTCACCACGGATCCCGGGAGAAAACTCACCCCTCCACTTT,CASSPRIPGENSPLHF
TRBJ2-7,NA,NA,TRBV3-1/TRBV3-2,TGTGCCAGCAGCCAAGAAGGAGCCTACGAGCAGTACTTC,CASSQEGAYEQYF